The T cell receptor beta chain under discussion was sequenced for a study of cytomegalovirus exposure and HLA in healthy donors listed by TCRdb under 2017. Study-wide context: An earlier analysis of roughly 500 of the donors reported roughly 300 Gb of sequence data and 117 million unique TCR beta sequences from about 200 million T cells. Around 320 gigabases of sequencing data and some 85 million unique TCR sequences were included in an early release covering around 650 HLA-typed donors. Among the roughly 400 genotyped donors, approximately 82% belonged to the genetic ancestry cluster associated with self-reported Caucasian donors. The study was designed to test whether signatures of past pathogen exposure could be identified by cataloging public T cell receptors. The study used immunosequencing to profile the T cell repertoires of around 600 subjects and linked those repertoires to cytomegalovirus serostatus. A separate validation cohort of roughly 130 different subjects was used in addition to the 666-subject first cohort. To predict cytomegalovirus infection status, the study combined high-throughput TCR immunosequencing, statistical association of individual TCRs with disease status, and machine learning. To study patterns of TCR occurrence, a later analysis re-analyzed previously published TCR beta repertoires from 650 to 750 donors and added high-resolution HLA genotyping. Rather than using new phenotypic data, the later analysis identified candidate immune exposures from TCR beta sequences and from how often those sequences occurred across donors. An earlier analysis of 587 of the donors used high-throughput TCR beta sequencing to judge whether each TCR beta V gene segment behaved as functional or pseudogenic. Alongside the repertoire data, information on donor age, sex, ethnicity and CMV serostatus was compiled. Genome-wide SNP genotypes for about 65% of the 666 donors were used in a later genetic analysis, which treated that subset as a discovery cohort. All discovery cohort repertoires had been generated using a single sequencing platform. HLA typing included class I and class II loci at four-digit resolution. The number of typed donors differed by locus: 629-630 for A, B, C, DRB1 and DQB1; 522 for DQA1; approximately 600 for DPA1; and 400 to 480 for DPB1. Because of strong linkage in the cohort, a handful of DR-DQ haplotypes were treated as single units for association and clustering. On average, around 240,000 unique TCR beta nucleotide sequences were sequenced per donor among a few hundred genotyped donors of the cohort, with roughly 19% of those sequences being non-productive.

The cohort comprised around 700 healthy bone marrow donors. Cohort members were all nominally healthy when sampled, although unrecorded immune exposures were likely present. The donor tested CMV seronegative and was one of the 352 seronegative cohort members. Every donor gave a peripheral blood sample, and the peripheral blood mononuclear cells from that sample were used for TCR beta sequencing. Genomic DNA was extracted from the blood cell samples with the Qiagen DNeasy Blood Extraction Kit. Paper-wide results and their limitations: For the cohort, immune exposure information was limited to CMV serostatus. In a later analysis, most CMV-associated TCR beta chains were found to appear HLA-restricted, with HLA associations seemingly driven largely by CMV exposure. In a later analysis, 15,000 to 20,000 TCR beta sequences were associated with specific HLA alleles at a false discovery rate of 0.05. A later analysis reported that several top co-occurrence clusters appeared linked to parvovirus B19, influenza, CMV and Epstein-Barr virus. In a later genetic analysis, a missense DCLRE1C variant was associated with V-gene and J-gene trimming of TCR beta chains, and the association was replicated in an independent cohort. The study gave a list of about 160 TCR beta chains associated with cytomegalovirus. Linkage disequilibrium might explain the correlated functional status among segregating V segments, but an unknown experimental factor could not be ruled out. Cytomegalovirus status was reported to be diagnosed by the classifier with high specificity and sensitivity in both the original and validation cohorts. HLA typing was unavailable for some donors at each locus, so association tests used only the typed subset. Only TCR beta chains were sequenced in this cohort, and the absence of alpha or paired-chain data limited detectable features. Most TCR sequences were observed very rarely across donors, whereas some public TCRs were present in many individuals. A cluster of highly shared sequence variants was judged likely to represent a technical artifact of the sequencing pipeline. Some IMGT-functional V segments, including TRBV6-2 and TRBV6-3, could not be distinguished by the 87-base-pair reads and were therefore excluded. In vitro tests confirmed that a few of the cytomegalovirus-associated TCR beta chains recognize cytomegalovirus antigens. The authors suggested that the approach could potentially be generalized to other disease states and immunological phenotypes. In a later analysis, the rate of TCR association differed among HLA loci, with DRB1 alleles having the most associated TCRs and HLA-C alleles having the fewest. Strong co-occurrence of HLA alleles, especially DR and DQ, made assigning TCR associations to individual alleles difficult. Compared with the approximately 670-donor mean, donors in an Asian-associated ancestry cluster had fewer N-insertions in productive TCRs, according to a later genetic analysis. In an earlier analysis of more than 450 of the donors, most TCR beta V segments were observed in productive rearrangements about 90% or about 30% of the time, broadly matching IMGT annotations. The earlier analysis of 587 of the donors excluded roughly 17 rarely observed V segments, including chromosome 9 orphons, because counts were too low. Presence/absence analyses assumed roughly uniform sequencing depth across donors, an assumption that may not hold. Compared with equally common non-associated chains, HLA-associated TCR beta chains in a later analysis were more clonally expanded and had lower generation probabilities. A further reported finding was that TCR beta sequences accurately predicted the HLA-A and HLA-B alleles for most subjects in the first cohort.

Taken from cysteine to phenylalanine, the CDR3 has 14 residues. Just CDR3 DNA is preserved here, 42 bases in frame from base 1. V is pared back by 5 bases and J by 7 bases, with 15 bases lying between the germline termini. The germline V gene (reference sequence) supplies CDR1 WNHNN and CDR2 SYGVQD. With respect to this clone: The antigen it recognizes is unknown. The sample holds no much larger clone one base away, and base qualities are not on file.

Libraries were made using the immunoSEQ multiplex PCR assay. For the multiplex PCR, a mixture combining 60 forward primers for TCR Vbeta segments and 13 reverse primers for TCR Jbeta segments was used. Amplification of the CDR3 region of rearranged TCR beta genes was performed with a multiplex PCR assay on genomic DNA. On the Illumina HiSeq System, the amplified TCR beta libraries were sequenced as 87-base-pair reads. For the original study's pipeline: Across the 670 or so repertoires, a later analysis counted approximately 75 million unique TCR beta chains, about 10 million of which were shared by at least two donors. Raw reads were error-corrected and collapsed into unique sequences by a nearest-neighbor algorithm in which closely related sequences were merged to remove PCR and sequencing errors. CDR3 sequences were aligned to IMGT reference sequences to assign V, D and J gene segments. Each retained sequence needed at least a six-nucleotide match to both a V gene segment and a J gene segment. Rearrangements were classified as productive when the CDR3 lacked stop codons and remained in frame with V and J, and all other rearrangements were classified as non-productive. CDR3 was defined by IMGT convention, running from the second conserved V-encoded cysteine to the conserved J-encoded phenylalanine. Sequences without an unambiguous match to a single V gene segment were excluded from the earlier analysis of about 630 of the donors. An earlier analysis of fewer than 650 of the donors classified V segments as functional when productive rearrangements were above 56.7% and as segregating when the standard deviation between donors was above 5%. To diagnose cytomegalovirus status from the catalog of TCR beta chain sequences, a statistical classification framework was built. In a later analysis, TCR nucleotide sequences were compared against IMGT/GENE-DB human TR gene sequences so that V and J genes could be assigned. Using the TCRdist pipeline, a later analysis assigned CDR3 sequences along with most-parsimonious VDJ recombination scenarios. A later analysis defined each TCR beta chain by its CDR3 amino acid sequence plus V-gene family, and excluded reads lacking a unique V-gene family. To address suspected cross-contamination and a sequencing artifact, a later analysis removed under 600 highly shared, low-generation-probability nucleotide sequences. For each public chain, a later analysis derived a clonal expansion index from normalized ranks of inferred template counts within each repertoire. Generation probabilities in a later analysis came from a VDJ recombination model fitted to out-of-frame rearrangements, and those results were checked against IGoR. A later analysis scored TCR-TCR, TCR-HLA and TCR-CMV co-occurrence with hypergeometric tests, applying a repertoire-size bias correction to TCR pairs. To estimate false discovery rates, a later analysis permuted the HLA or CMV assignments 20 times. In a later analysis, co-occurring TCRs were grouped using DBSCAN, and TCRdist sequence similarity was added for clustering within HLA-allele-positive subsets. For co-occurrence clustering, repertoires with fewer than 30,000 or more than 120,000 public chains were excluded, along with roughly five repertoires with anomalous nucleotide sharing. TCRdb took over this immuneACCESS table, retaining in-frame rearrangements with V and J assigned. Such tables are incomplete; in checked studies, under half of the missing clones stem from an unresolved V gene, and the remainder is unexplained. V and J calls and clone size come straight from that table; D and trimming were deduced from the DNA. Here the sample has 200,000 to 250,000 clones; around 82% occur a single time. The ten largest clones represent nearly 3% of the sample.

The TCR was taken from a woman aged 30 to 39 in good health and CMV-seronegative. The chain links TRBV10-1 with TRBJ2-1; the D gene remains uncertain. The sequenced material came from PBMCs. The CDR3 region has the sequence CASSRDTPANEQFF. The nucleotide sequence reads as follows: TGCGCCAGCAGTCGCGACACCCCGGCGAATGAGCAGTTCTTC.